In its sample, the clone carrying this TCR beta chain was seen many times. Its target is unknown. CDR3 length equals 17 residues. Germline V lookup: CDR1 LGHNA, CDR2 YSLEER. Trimming left V 3 bases short and J 0 bases short, with 15 bases between. MiXCR, run by TCRdb on the 5' RACE reads, gives a single entry per CDR3 protein. This sample has nearly 350,000 distinct CDR3 sequences, with about 8.3% found just once. This entry is derived from a study of T cells after yellow fever vaccination. Study-wide findings and caveats: Repertoires sorted by FACS could include abundant clonotypes that are contaminants from the bulk population. Once the booster was given, most primary-vaccination clones reappeared, at 95% to 98% for CD4 and roughly 90% for CD8. Few clonotypes appeared in both CD4 and CD8 compartments. Though weaker, the secondary response peaked faster, on day 5 versus 15.

This sequence joins TRBV4-3 and TRBJ2-4, with a possible D match to TRBD1 (5 bases). The sequence came from a man between 18 and 35 years old who received the YFV17D yellow fever vaccine. Sequencing was performed on PBMCs, taken about 41 days after the first yellow fever vaccination. The CDR3, as DNA: TGCGCCAGCAGCCAGATTGGACACGGCTTAGCCAAAAACATTCAGTACTTC. Residues: CASSQIGHGLAKNIQYF.